These T cell receptor beta chains were read from a single sample in a study of CXCR3-negative and CXCR3-positive naive CD8 T cells. From the 5' RACE reads, TCRdb lists one entry per CDR3 protein and no DNA. The data include approximately 5,400 distinct CDR3 sequences; the top ten clones carry 1% to 1.5%. Sequencing used naive CXCR3- CD8+ T cells from blood. Receptor source: a human donor in good health. Some clones in this sample may be carry-over from other donors' samples. The CDR3 runs from the conserved cysteine through the conserved F or W. Clone size is stated in some rows and not others, as once, few, many or a class when expanded.

j_call: TRBJ1-6
clone_size: medium-sized
v_call: TRBV6-2/TRBV6-3
cdr3_aa: CASRTATASYNSPLHF

j_call: TRBJ1-1
clone_size: medium-sized
v_call: TRBV12-3/TRBV12-4
cdr3_aa: CASSLTGTPQSGAFF

j_call: TRBJ2-1
clone_size: .
v_call: TRBV29-1
cdr3_aa: CSANLLATYNEQFF

j_call: TRBJ1-2
clone_size: .
v_call: TRBV29-1
cdr3_aa: CSVRTGEVGYTF

j_call: TRBJ1-1
clone_size: medium-sized
v_call: TRBV6-5
cdr3_aa: CASSPGQGNTEAFF

j_call: TRBJ2-6
clone_size: .
v_call: TRBV6-6
cdr3_aa: CASSRGLPSGANVLTF

j_call: TRBJ1-6
clone_size: .
v_call: TRBV25-1
cdr3_aa: CASSSSAVFVNSPLHF

j_call: TRBJ1-2
clone_size: medium-sized
v_call: TRBV9
cdr3_aa: CASSGPRQGGYGYTF

j_call: TRBJ1-1
clone_size: .
v_call: TRBV4-2
cdr3_aa: CASSQDRGIMNTEAFF

j_call: TRBJ2-3
clone_size: .
v_call: TRBV7-2
cdr3_aa: CASSSGTRWGDTQYF

j_call: TRBJ1-2
clone_size: medium-sized
v_call: TRBV15
cdr3_aa: CATSGGTGRSYGYTF

j_call: TRBJ2-3
clone_size: medium-sized
v_call: TRBV4-3
cdr3_aa: CASSQDPQREITDTQYF

j_call: TRBJ2-1
clone_size: medium-sized
v_call: TRBV7-3
cdr3_aa: CASSLGTNNEQFF

j_call: TRBJ2-1
clone_size: .
v_call: TRBV29-1
cdr3_aa: CSVEIGRGYNEQFF

j_call: TRBJ2-7
clone_size: medium-sized
v_call: TRBV29-1
cdr3_aa: CSVGTGTGGSEQYF

j_call: TRBJ2-5
clone_size: .
v_call: TRBV29-1
cdr3_aa: CSVYGQLLHQETQYF

j_call: TRBJ1-5
clone_size: .
v_call: TRBV12-3/TRBV12-4
cdr3_aa: CATVRTRQSNQPQHF

j_call: TRBJ2-7
clone_size: .
v_call: TRBV20-1
cdr3_aa: CSASGTATYEQYF

j_call: TRBJ2-7
clone_size: .
v_call: TRBV4-2
cdr3_aa: CASSQRDRESSYEQYF

j_call: TRBJ2-7
clone_size: .
v_call: TRBV28
cdr3_aa: CASQEETGSYEQYF

j_call: TRBJ2-7
clone_size: medium-sized
v_call: TRBV4-1
cdr3_aa: CASSQEGSATYEQYF

j_call: TRBJ2-1
clone_size: medium-sized
v_call: TRBV7-9
cdr3_aa: CASSNSYNEQFF

j_call: TRBJ1-1
clone_size: medium-sized
v_call: TRBV12-3/TRBV12-4
cdr3_aa: CASSPRNGLTEAFF